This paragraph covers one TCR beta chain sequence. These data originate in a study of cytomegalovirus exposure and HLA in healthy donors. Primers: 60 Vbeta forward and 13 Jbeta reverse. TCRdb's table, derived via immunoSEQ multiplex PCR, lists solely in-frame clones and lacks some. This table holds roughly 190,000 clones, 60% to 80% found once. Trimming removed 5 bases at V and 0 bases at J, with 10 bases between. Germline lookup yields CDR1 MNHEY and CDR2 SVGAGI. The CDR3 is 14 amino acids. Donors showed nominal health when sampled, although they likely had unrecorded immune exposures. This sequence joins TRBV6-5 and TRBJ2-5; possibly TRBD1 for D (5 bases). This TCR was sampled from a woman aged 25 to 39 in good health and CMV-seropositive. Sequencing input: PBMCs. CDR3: CASSHDSHQETQYF. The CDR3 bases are TGTGCCAGCAGTCACGACAGCCACCAAGAGACCCAGTACTTC.